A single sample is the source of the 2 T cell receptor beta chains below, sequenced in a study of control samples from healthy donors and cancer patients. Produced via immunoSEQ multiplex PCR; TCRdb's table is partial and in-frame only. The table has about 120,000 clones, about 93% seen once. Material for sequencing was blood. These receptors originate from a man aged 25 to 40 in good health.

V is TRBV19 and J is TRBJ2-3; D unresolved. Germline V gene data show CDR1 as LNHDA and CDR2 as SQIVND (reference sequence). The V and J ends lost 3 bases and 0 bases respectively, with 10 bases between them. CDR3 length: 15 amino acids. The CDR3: CASSIETFSTDTQYF. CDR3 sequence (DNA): TGTGCCAGTAGTATCGAGACTTTTAGCACAGATACGCAGTATTTT.

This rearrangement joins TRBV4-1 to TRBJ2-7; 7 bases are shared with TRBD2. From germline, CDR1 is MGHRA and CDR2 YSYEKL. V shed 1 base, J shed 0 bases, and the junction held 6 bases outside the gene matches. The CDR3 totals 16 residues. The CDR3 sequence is CASSQVSGVNSYEQYF. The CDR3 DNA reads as TGCGCCAGCAGCCAAGTAAGCGGGGTTAACTCCTACGAGCAGTACTTC.